A single sample gave rise to the 2 T cell receptor beta chains below, sequenced in a study of T cell changes during pregnancy in multiple sclerosis (dated by TCRdb to between 2018 and 2021). The library was made by the immunoSEQ multiplex PCR assay. Here the immuneACCESS table is served through TCRdb, limited to in-frame sequences with V and J called. Missing clones are a known gap in these copies; in checked studies unresolved V genes cover under half, and the rest lacks a known reason. Here the sample has roughly 40,000 clones; approximately 92% occur a single time. In total, the top ten clones hold over 0.95% of the sample. The sequencing here drew on peripheral blood, taken before pregnancy. These receptors were obtained from a female donor with multiple sclerosis, enrolled in a pregnancy study.

V is TRBV10-3 and J is TRBJ2-5; the match to TRBD2 covers 7 bases. The CDR3 extends over 16 amino acids. CDR1 is ENHRY, CDR2 SYGVKD, per germline. After removal of 5 bases from V and 1 base from J, the junction contained 10 bases not matched to a gene. The CDR3 DNA is TGTGCCATCAGTACTCAAGCGGGAAGGGGCCAAGAGACCCAGTACTTC. Its protein is CAISTQAGRGQETQYF.

This clone was seen only once. The J gene is TRBJ2-1, the V gene TRBV5-1; TRBD2 matches at 8 bases. Germline assignment: CDR1 SGHRS and CDR2 YFSETQ. V trimming: 6 bases; J trimming: 10 bases; junction bases outside the gene matches: 12. This CDR3 has 14 residues. The CDR3 DNA follows: TGCGCCAGCACTCCTGGACTAGCTTACGAGGAGCAGTTCTTC. It translates to CASTPGLAYEEQFF. The complete variable domain, with remaining parts taken from reference TRBV5-1 and TRBJ2-1, reads KAGVTQTPRYLIKTRGQQVTLSCSPISGHRSVSWYQQTPGQGLQFLFEYFSETQRNKGNFPGRFSGRQFSNSRSEMNVSTLELGDSALYLCASTPGLAYEEQFFGPGTRLTVL.